What follows is one T cell receptor (beta chain) and its context. Germline V CDR1 and CDR2: DFQATT, SNEGSKA (reference sequence). The CDR3 is made up of 16 amino acids. V dropped 0 bases and J dropped 0 bases, with 11 bases sitting between them. This sample is part of a study of T cells after yellow fever vaccination. Template-switching 5'RACE yielded the TCR cDNA; a universal primer site and UMIs were added in the process. One entry per CDR3 protein, called by TCRdb with MiXCR from the 5' RACE reads. Among 450,000 to 550,000 distinct CDR3 sequences listed, roughly a fifth were seen once. Source: PBMCs, taken less than 25 days after the first yellow fever vaccination. This clonotype was obtained from a man aged 18 to 29 who received the YFV17D yellow fever vaccine. V usage is TRBV20-1 and J usage is TRBJ2-2; D perhaps matches TRBD1 (6 bases). CDR3 DNA: TGCAGTGCTAGAGATCCGGGACACGCGAACACCGGGGAGCTGTTTTTT. Amino acid sequence: CSARDPGHANTGELFF.